Each of the 3 T cell receptor beta chains below was sequenced from the same sample in a study of cytomegalovirus exposure and HLA in healthy donors. PCR primers comprised 60 Vbeta and 13 Jbeta primers. Repertoires were generated with immunoSEQ multiplex PCR, while TCRdb's copy carries only in-frame clones and drops some. The sample includes 150,000 to 200,000 clones, about two thirds of them seen just once. What was sequenced was PBMCs. The source is a human donor in good health.

The chain employs TRBV19 and TRBJ1-1; D unresolved. CDR3 length equals 12 residues. The V end lost 6 bases, the J end lost 1 base, and 6 bases lay between the germline ends. CDR1 LNHDA and CDR2 SQIVND come from the germline V gene (reference sequence). The CDR3 sequence: CASSYENTEAFF. The CDR3 bases are TGTGCCAGTAGCTACGAGAACACTGAAGCTTTCTTT.

A single count supports this clone. J is TRBJ2-7 and V is TRBV5-1, with D possibly TRBD2 on 7 matching bases. V lost 0 bases and J lost 5, with 12 bases in between. Per germline, CDR1 SGHRS and CDR2 YFSETQ. This CDR3 contains 14 residues. The CDR3 here is CASSLGQGRDEQYF. CDR3 bases: TGCGCCAGCAGCTTGGGGCAGGGGAGGGACGAGCAGTACTTC.

This chain connects TRBV18 to TRBJ2-7, with 10 nucleotides matching TRBD2. The V gene end was trimmed by 5 bases and the J gene end by 0 bases; junction bases not matched to a gene: 4. The CDR3 has 15 residues. The germline gives CDR1 KGHSH, CDR2 LQKENI. CDR3 sequence: CASSFSGGSSYEQYF. As DNA, the CDR3 is TGTGCCAGCTCATTTAGCGGGGGGAGCTCCTACGAGCAGTACTTC.